Presented here are 6 T cell receptor beta chains from one specimen sequenced in a study of cytomegalovirus exposure and HLA in healthy donors. The data were produced by immunoSEQ multiplex PCR, yet TCRdb's version contains in-frame clones alone and is incomplete. The profile shows tens of thousands of clones, about 93% of them singletons. Sequenced material: PBMCs. The receptors shown here come from a woman aged 18 to 35 in good health and CMV-seropositive.

This rearrangement joins TRBV14 to TRBJ2-7; 13 nucleotides align to TRBD2. CDR1 and CDR2 from the germline V gene are SGHDN and FVKESK. This CDR3 is built from 15 residues. V shed 1 base, J shed 3 bases, and the junction held 0 bases outside the gene matches. Here the CDR3 reads CASSQGLAGGYEQYF. The CDR3 DNA sequence: TGTGCCAGCAGCCAAGGACTAGCGGGAGGCTACGAGCAGTACTTC.

The rearrangement links TRBV2 to TRBJ1-2; 8 bases map to TRBD1. From germline, CDR1 is SNHLY and CDR2 FYNNEI. The CDR3 covers 15 residues. Unmatched junction bases numbered 5, after V lost 2 bases and J lost 3 bases. CDR3 bases: TGTGCCAGCAGTGAATCAGGACAGGGCGACTATGGCTACACCTTC. Translated: CASSESGQGDYGYTF.

On this clone: Other DNA sequences in the same sample also yield this CDR3. The chain has TRBV28 and TRBJ1-2; D remains ambiguous. The CDR3 has 11 residues. Looked up from germline, CDR1 is MDHEN and CDR2 is SYDVKM. Trimming stripped 6 bases from V and 2 bases from J, with 4 bases between. CDR3 protein: CASSRNYGYTF. The CDR3 bases are TGTGCCAGCAGCCGGAACTATGGCTACACCTTC.

V usage is TRBV7-2 and J usage is TRBJ1-1; TRBD1 matches 7 bases. CDR3 length: 14 amino acids. Looked up from germline, CDR1 is SGHTA and CDR2 is FQGNSA. The J segment lost 4 bases and the V segment lost 5 bases, leaving 7 bases of the junction unmatched. Here the CDR3 reads CASSPRRGSTEAFF. The CDR3 bases are TGTGCCAGCAGCCCACGCAGGGGGAGCACTGAAGCTTTCTTT.

V gene TRBV28 combines with J gene TRBJ2-2; TRBD1 matches at 9 bases. The CDR3 is 16 amino acids. Germline V gene data show CDR1 as MDHEN and CDR2 as SYDVKM. The V and J ends lost 4 bases and 5 bases, in that order; junction bases with no gene match: 8. This CDR3 is CASSSRTGAVTGELFF. The CDR3 DNA is TGTGCCAGCAGTTCTCGGACAGGGGCGGTAACCGGGGAGCTGTTTTTT.

V and J are TRBV4-2 and TRBJ1-1; maybe TRBD1 (5 bases). The germline V gene has CDR1 LGHNA and CDR2 YNFKEQ. The CDR3 has 12 amino acids. V was shortened by 2 bases and J by 10 bases, with 11 bases between the two germline ends. CDR3 nucleotide sequence: TGTGCCAGCAGCCAACACTCAACAGGAGCTTTCTTT. As protein: CASSQHSTGAFF.